These 27 T cell receptor beta chains originate from one sample sequenced in a study of metastatic and nonmetastatic thyroid tumors. TCRdb re-called the PCR reads through MiXCR. The repertoire holds 35,000 or so clones, with 15% to 20% as singletons. Until they underwent thyroid surgery, no patient had received any treatment. Sequenced sample: blood. Source of these receptors: a male donor with papillary thyroid cancer or a benign thyroid nodule (not recorded which). Some clones in this sample may be carry-over from other donors' samples.

This clone occurred many times. CDR3 amino acids: CASTTGGAYEQYF. DNA for the CDR3: TGTGCCAGCACCACCGGGGGTGCCTACGAGCAGTACTTC. The rearrangement uses TRBV28 and TRBJ2-7; possible D gene TRBD2, 6 bases. Between the trimmed V and J ends, which lost 7 bases and 2 bases, there was a span of 12 bases. In germline, CDR1 is MDHEN, CDR2 SYDVKM. The CDR3 has 13 amino acids.

Note on this clone: The junction shows a germline mismatch at one end, possibly a read error. The chain employs TRBV30 and TRBJ2-3, with D possibly TRBD2 on 6 matching bases. The CDR3 extends over 14 amino acids. The germline gives CDR1 GTSNPN, CDR2 SVGIG (reference sequence). CDR3 bases: TGTGCCTGGAGGGGTCCGGGAGATGTAGATACTCAGTATTTT. Its translation: CAWRGPGDVDTQYF.

This clone is a singleton in its sample. The chain links TRBV30 to TRBJ1-2, with 9 positions matching TRBD1. Germline loops: CDR1 GTSNPN, CDR2 SVGIG (reference sequence). With 5 bases clipped from V and 4 bases from J, the junction kept 2 bases outside the gene matches. The CDR3 contains 12 residues. This CDR3 is CAWDRGAYGYTF. The CDR3, as DNA: TGTGCCTGGGACAGGGGGGCCTATGGCTACACCTTC.

This chain connects TRBV6-1 to TRBJ2-6; the D is unclear. The CDR3 contains 15 residues. Trimming left V 1 base short and J 1 base short, with 5 bases between. Per germline, CDR1 MNHNS and CDR2 SASEGT. The CDR3 here is CASSEGQSGANVLTF. The CDR3 DNA reads as TGTGCCAGCAGTGAAGGGCAGTCTGGGGCCAACGTCCTGACTTTC.

This clone appeared many times. The CDR3 is CASSSRGVSYNEQFF. In nucleotides, the CDR3 is TGTGCCAGCAGTTCGAGGGGAGTCTCCTACAATGAGCAGTTCTTC. This chain connects TRBV12-3 or TRBV12-4 to TRBJ2-1; D is tentatively TRBD1 or TRBD2 (5 bases each). V lost 4 bases and J lost 0, with 10 bases in between. The CDR3 spans 15 residues.

This clone came up a few times. The gene calls are TRBV19 and TRBJ2-3; 8 bases are a match to TRBD1. CDR1 LNHDA and CDR2 SQIVND come from the germline V gene (reference sequence). The CDR3 has 14 amino acids. The J segment lost 6 bases and the V segment lost 4 bases, leaving 6 bases of the junction unmatched. CDR3 bases: TGTGCCAGTAGTAGGAGGACAGGGTGGGATACGCAGTATTTT. Translating it yields CASSRRTGWDTQYF.

The chain uses TRBV7-3 and TRBJ2-7, with D perhaps being TRBD1 or TRBD2 (5 bases each). The CDR3 spans 15 residues. V lost 0 bases and J 5 bases, leaving 14 bases between the germline ends. Per the germline V gene, CDR1 is SGHTA and CDR2 is FQGTGA. The DNA for the CDR3 is TGTGCCAGCAGCTTAACTTCGGGGCATATCCACGAGCAGTACTTC. Translating gives CASSLTSGHIHEQYF.

This clone has a handful of counts. A much larger clone is a single base away; this may be a read error. Other DNA sequences of this sample code for an identical CDR3. This rearrangement joins TRBV25-1 to TRBJ1-4; 11 nucleotides align to TRBD1. The CDR3 sequence is 16 residues long. V lost 3 bases and J lost 4; bases outside the gene matches: 4. Germline V lookup: CDR1 MGHDK, CDR2 SYGVNS. This CDR3 is CASSERGTGGNEKLFF. Written as DNA, the CDR3 is TGTGCCAGCAGTGAGAGAGGGACAGGGGGTAATGAAAAACTGTTTTTT.

This clone was detected ten times or more. The junction departs from germline at one end; a sequencing error may be responsible. The gene calls are TRBV3-1 and TRBJ1-5; tentative D call: TRBD1 (6 bases). Germline lookup yields CDR1 LGHDT and CDR2 YNNKEL (reference sequence). The CDR3 contains 18 residues. The CDR3 sequence is CASSQERGGLRPNQPQHF. Here the CDR3 DNA reads TGTGCCAGCAGTCAAGAGAGGGGGGGCCTACGTCCGAATCAGCCCCAGCATTTT.

The genes are TRBV5-5 and TRBJ2-7, with D possibly matching TRBD1 (6 bases). Germline CDR1 is SGHKS and CDR2 is YYEKEE (reference sequence). This CDR3 is built from 15 residues. The V end lost 2 bases, the J end lost 4 bases, and 16 bases lay between the germline ends. The CDR3 reads CASSLGGAGAYEQYF. The CDR3 nucleotides are TGTGCCAGCAGCTTAGGGGGAGCAGGGGCGTACGAGCAGTACTTC. Drawing the rest from reference TRBV5-5 and TRBJ2-7, the complete variable domain is DAGVTQSPTHLIKTRGQQVTLRCSPISGHKSVSWYQQVLGQGPQFIFQYYEKEERGRGNFPDRFSARQFPNYSSELNVNALLLGDSALYLCASSLGGAGAYEQYFGPGTRLTVT.

Many counts were recorded for this clone. V and J are TRBV6-1 and TRBJ2-2, with D possibly matching TRBD2 (7 bases). Trimming shortened V by 6 bases and J by 5 bases, and 25 bases separated the two germline ends. CDR3 length: 18 residues. Germline-derived CDR1 and CDR2 are MNHNS and SASEGT. CDR3 nucleotides: TGTGCCAGCAGGGACGGTTTGGGGGGGGGGCCCCGGACCGGGGAGCTGTTTTTT. This sequence encodes CASRDGLGGGPRTGELFF.

This clone was recorded many times. This sequence joins TRBV19 and TRBJ2-2, with D unclear. Germline CDR1 is LNHDA and CDR2 is SQIVND (reference sequence). The CDR3 is made up of 14 amino acids. The V gene lost 5 bases and the J gene lost 2 bases, with 9 bases spanning the gap. The CDR3 coding sequence is TGTGCCAGTAGTGAATACGGAAACACCGGGGAGCTGTTTTTT. Protein: CASSEYGNTGELFF.

Concerning this clone itself: This may be a read error: a much more frequent sequence differs by one nucleotide. The chain links TRBV28 to TRBJ1-1; TRBD1 matches at 7 bases. This CDR3 region has 14 residues. Germline V gene lookup returns CDR1 MDHEN and CDR2 SYDVKM. The CDR3, as DNA: TGTGCCAGCCCCCACAGGGGAATGAACACTGAAGCTTCCTTT. Its translation is CASPHRGMNTEASF.

This chain uses TRBV5-1 with TRBJ2-1, with D unclear. The V end lost 4 bases, the J end lost 10 bases, and 9 bases lay between the germline ends. The CDR3 runs to 11 residues. The germline CDR1 and CDR2 sequences are SGHRS and YFSETQ. Written as DNA, the CDR3 is TGCGCCAGCAGCGGGGTGGGGGAGCAGTTCTTC. Translation gives CASSGVGEQFF.

This clone was picked up many times. CDR3 nucleotides: TGTGCCAGCAGCTGGCCCCTGGAGCAAACTAGCACAGATACGCAGTATTTT. Residues: CASSWPLEQTSTDTQYF. This chain uses TRBV7-2 with TRBJ2-3; the D is unclear. The V gene's germline CDR1 is SGHTA and CDR2 FQGNSA. Trimming removed 4 bases from V and 0 bases from J, with 17 bases in between. This CDR3 contains 17 residues.

The rearrangement joins TRBV11-2 to TRBJ2-1; D gene uncertain. Germline V gives CDR1 SGHAT, CDR2 FQNNGV. The CDR3 contains 15 residues. The V end was cut by 1 base, the J end by 2 bases, with 9 bases between. The CDR3 is CASSLGAAAYNEQFF. Written as DNA, the CDR3 is TGTGCCAGCAGCTTAGGTGCAGCAGCCTACAATGAGCAGTTCTTC.

The chain is built from TRBV6-5 and TRBJ1-2; no clear D gene. V was trimmed by 8 bases and J by 0 bases, leaving 16 bases between them. The CDR3 length is 15 residues. The V gene's germline CDR1 is MNHEY and CDR2 SVGAGI. For the CDR3, the DNA is TGTGCCAGCCGTTCAGGTGGGCTGGCTAACTATGGCTACACCTTC. This gives the protein CASRSGGLANYGYTF.

This clone was detected ten times or more. J is TRBJ2-5 and V is TRBV25-1; possibly TRBD2 for D (5 bases). The V end was cut by 3 bases, the J end by 4 bases, with 12 bases between. The CDR3 totals 14 residues. Per the germline V gene, CDR1 is MGHDK and CDR2 is SYGVNS. CDR3 nucleotide sequence: TGTGCCAGCAGTGATACTCTAGCTTCAGAGACCCAGTACTTC. It translates to CASSDTLASETQYF.

The V call is TRBV30, the J call TRBJ1-2; no reliable D call. Germline V gene lookup returns CDR1 GTSNPN and CDR2 SVGIG (reference sequence). Trimming pared 2 bases from V and 8 bases from J, leaving 9 bases between. This CDR3 is 11 amino acids long. The CDR3 sequence: CAWSFSGGYTF. The CDR3 DNA reads TGTGCCTGGAGTTTCTCGGGGGGCTACACCTTC. The variable domain in full, completed from reference TRBV30 and TRBJ1-2, reads SQTIHQWPATLVQPVGSPLSLECTVEGTSNPNLYWYRQAAGRGLQLLFYSVGIGQISSEVPQNLSASRPQDRQFILSSKKLLLSDSGFYLCAWSFSGGYTFGSGTRLTVV.

This clone was observed a few times. The chain combines TRBV10-3 with TRBJ1-6; 8 bases map to TRBD1. The V and J ends lost 7 bases and 9 bases, in that order; junction bases with no gene match: 5. CDR1 and CDR2 from the germline V gene are ENHRY and SYGVKD. The CDR3 contains 13 residues. The CDR3: CAIMSGGGSPLHF. CDR3 nucleotides: TGTGCCATCATGTCAGGGGGCGGTTCACCCCTCCACTTT.

This clone was found many times. The genes are TRBV7-2 and TRBJ2-3; 12 bases map to TRBD1. This CDR3 has 17 amino acids. Germline V gene sequence: CDR1 SGHTA, CDR2 FQGNSA. The trim removed 5 bases at V and 5 bases at J, leaving 11 bases unmatched. CDR3 nucleotide sequence: TGTGCCAGCAGCCCTCCCCCGGGACAGGGGGCATTAGATACGCAGTATTTT. Translating it yields CASSPPPGQGALDTQYF.

This CDR3 is CSGTRTGQETQYF. For the CDR3, the DNA is TGCAGCGGGACTCGGACAGGGCAAGAGACCCAGTACTTC. The V gene is TRBV29-1, the J gene TRBJ2-5; 8 nucleotides agree with TRBD1. The V and J ends lost 7 bases and 2 bases, in that order; junction bases with no gene match: 6. Germline CDR1 and CDR2: SQVTM and ANQGSEA. The length of the CDR3 is 13 residues. Looking up the rest from reference TRBV29-1 and TRBJ2-5 gives the full variable domain: SAVISQKPSRDICQRGTSLTIQCQVDSQVTMMFWYRQQPGQSLTLIATANQGSEATYESGFVIDKFPISRPNLTFSTLTVSNMSPEDSSIYLCSGTRTGQETQYFGPGTRLLVL.

This clone was seen a handful of times. This rearrangement joins TRBV19 to TRBJ2-7; possible D gene TRBD2, 5 bases. The V gene's germline CDR1 is LNHDA and CDR2 SQIVND (reference sequence). Trimming cost V 6 bases and J 3 bases, with 12 bases left between them. The CDR3 runs 13 residues. The CDR3: CASRENGDYEQYF. The CDR3 coding sequence is TGTGCCAGTAGGGAAAACGGGGACTACGAGCAGTACTTC.

The chain is built from TRBV20-1 and TRBJ2-7; maybe TRBD1 (6 bases). V was trimmed by 3 bases and J by 3 bases, leaving 15 bases between them. Germline V lookup: CDR1 DFQATT, CDR2 SNEGSKA (reference sequence). This CDR3 comprises 14 residues. The DNA for the CDR3 is TGCAGTGCTAGGGTAACAGGGAGAGACTACGAGCAGTACTTC. Translated, it gives CSARVTGRDYEQYF.

This clone has just a few counts. The J gene is TRBJ1-1, the V gene TRBV28; TRBD1 aligns across 12 bases. This CDR3 region has 15 residues. Per germline, CDR1 MDHEN and CDR2 SYDVKM. The J segment lost 7 bases and the V segment lost 7 bases, leaving 10 bases of the junction unmatched. In nucleotides, the CDR3 is TGTGCCAGCACCCGGGACAGGGGGCTGGGCAATGAAGCTTTCTTT. Protein: CASTRDRGLGNEAFF.

This chain connects TRBV12-3 or TRBV12-4 to TRBJ2-1; D gene uncertain. This CDR3 region has 16 residues. The ends were cut back, 2 bases at V and 7 bases at J, with 18 bases in the middle. The chain's CDR3 is CASSLRETLLRNEQFF. CDR3 DNA: TGTGCCAGCAGTTTACGCGAGACCCTCCTGAGGAATGAGCAGTTCTTC.

Relative to its sample, this clone is medium-sized (0.01 to 0.1%). The V gene is TRBV6-2 or TRBV6-3, the J gene TRBJ2-7; no reliable D call. Trimming removed 8 bases from V and 5 bases from J, with 13 bases in between. CDR1 and CDR2 from the germline V gene are MNHEY and SVGEGT. The CDR3 consists of 12 residues. DNA of the CDR3: TGTGCCAGCTCAACCCTTGTCCACGAGCAGTACTTC. Its translation: CASSTLVHEQYF.